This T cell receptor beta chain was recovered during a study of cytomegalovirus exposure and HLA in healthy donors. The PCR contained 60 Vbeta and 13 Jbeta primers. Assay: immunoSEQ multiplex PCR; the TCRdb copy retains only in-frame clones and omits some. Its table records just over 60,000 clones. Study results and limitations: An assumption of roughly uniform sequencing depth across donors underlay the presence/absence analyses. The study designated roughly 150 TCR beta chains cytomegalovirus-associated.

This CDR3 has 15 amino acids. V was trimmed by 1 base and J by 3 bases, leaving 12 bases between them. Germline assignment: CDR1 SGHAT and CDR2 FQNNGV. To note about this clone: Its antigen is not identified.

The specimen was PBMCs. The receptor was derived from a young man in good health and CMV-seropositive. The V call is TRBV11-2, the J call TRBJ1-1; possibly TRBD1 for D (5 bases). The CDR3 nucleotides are TGTGCCAGCAGCTTAGTGGCAGGGCAACACACTGAAGCTTTCTTT. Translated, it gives CASSLVAGQHTEAFF.